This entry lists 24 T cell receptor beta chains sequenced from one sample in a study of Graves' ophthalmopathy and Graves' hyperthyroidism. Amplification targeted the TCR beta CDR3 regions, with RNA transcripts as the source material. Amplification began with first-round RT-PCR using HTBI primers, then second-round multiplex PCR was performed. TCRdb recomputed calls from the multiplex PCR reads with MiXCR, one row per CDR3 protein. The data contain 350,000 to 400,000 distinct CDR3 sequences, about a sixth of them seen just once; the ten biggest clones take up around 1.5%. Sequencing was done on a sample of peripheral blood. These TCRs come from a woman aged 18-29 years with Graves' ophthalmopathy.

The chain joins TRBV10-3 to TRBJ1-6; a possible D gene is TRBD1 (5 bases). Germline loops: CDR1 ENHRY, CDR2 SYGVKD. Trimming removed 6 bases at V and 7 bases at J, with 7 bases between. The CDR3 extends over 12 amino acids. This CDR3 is CAISQGNSPLHF. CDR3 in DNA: TGTGCCATCAGCCAGGGAAATTCACCCCTCCACTTT.

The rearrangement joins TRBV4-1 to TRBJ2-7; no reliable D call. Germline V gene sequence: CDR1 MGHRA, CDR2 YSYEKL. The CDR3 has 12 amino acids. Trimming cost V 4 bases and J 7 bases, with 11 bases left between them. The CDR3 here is CASSPRAEEQYF. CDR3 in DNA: TGCGCCAGCAGCCCCCGCGCAGAGGAGCAGTACTTC.

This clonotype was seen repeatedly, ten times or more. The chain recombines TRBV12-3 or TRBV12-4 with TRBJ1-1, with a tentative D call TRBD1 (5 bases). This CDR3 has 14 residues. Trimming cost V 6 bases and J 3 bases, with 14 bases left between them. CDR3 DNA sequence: TGTGCCAGCAGCTTCAGGGACGTGGACACTGAAGCTTTCTTT. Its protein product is CASSFRDVDTEAFF.

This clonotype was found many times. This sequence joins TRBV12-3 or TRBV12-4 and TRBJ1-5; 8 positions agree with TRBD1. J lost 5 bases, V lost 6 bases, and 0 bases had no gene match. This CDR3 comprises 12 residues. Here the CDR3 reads CASRTGDQPQHF. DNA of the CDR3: TGTGCCAGCAGGACAGGGGATCAGCCCCAGCATTTT.

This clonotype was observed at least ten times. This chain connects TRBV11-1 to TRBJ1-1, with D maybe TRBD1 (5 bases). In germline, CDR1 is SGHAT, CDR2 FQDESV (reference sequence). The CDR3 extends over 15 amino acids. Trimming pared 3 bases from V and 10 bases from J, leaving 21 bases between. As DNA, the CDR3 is TGTGCCAGCAGCTTTCCAGGGTCCCCCGAATCGGGAGCTTTCTTT. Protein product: CASSFPGSPESGAFF.

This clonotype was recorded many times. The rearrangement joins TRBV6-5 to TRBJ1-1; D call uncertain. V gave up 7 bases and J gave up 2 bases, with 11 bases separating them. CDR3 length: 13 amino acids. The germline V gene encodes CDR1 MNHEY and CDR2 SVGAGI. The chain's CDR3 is CASTNTGNTEAFF. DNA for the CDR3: TGTGCCAGCACTAATACGGGTAACACTGAAGCTTTCTTT.

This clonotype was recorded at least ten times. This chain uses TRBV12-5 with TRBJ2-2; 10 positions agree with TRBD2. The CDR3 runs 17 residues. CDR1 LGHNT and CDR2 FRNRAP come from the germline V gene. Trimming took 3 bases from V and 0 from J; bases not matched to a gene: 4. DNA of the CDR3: TGTGCTAGTGGTTTTTTCACTAGCGGGGCGAACACCGGGGAGCTGTTTTTT. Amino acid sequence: CASGFFTSGANTGELFF.

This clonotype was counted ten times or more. The CDR3 bases are TGTGCCAGCATCCAAGTGGGACAGGGTTCTGGAAACACCATATATTTT. Translating it yields CASIQVGQGSGNTIYF. The V call is TRBV12-3 or TRBV12-4, the J call TRBJ1-3; TRBD1 agrees at 9 bases. The CDR3 covers 16 residues. With V trimmed by 7 bases and J by 1 base, 8 bases remained unmatched.

The CDR3 DNA follows: TGTGCCAGCAGTTACGCTGTAAAGCCGGAAGATCCCTATGGCTACACCTTC. Residues: CASSYAVKPEDPYGYTF. V is TRBV6-2 or TRBV6-3 and J is TRBJ1-2, with D unresolved. The CDR3 consists of 17 residues. V was trimmed by 2 bases and J by 4 bases, leaving 20 bases between them. Germline loops: CDR1 MNHEY, CDR2 SVGEGT.

The CDR3: CASSEAGGNTEAFF. The CDR3 DNA reads TGTGCCAGCAGTGAGGCGGGGGGCAACACTGAAGCTTTCTTT. V gene TRBV6-1 combines with J gene TRBJ1-1, with TRBD1 as a possible D gene (6 bases). With 3 bases removed from V and 2 bases from J, the gap between germline ends came to 10 bases. The CDR3 is 14 amino acids. The germline gives CDR1 MNHNS, CDR2 SASEGT.

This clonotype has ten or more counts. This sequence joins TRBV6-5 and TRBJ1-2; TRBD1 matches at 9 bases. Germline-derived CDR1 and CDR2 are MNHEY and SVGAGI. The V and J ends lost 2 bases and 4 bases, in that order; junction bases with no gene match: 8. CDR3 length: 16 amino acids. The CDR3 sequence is CASSYLHRGRIYGYTF. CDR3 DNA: TGTGCCAGCAGTTACCTCCACAGGGGGCGAATCTATGGCTACACCTTC.

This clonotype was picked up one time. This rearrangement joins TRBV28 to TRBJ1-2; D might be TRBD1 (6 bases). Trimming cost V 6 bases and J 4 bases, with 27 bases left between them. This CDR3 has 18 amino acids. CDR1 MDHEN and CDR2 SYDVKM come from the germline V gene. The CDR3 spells CASSSPGQQPHRGYGYTF. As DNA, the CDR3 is TGTGCCAGCAGCTCACCCGGACAGCAACCGCATCGGGGCTATGGCTACACCTTC.

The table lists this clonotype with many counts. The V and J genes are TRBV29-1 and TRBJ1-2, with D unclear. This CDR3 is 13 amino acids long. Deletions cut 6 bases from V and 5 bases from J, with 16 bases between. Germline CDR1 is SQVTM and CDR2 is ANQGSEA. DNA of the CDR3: TGCAGCGTGGGAGACGGAGTGGGGTATGGCTACACCTTC. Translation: CSVGDGVGYGYTF.

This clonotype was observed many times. CDR3 bases: TGTGCCTGGGCCCGGGACAGGGACTACGAGCAGTACTTC. Translating gives CAWARDRDYEQYF. The rearrangement uses TRBV30 and TRBJ2-7, with 9 bases lining up with TRBD1. This CDR3 region has 13 residues. V shed 5 bases, J shed 3 bases, and the junction held 5 bases outside the gene matches. Per germline, CDR1 GTSNPN and CDR2 SVGIG (reference sequence).

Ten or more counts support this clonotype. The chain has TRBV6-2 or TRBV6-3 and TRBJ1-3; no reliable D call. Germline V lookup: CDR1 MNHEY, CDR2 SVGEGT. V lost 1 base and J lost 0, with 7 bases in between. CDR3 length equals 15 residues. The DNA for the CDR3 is TGTGCCAGCAGTTACTACCGCCGCTCTGGAAACACCATATATTTT. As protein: CASSYYRRSGNTIYF.

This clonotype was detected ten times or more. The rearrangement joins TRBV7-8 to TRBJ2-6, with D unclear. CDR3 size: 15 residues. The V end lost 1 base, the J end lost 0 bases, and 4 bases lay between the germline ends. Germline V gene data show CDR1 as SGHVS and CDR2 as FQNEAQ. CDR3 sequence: CASSLEASGANVLTF. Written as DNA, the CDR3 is TGTGCCAGCAGCTTAGAAGCCTCTGGGGCCAACGTCCTGACTTTC.

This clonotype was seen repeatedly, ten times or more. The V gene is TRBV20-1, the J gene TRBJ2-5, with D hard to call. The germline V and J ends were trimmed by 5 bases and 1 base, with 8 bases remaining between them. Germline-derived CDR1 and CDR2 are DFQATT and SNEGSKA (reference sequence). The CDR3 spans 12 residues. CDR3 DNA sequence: TGCAGTGCTCCCCAGTTCCAAGAGACCCAGTACTTC. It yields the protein CSAPQFQETQYF.

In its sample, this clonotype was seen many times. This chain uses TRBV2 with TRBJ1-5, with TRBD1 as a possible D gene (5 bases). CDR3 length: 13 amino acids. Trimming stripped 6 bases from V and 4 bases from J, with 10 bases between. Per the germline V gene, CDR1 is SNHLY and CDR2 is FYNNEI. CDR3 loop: CASRGDGNQPQHF. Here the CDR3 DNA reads TGTGCCAGCAGGGGGGACGGAAATCAGCCCCAGCATTTT. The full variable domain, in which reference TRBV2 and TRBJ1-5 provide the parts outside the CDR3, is EPEVTQTPSHQVTQMGQEVILRCVPISNHLYFYWYRQILGQKVEFLVSFYNNEISEKSEIFDDQFSVERPDGSNFTLKIRSTKLEDSAMYFCASRGDGNQPQHFGDGTRLSIL.

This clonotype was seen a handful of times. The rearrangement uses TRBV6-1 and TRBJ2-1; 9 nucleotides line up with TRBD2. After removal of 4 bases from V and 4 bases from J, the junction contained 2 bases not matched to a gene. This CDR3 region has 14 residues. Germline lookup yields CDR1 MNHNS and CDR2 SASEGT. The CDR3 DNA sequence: TGTGCCAGCAGTGGTAGCGGGGGATACAATGAGCAGTTCTTC. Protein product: CASSGSGGYNEQFF.

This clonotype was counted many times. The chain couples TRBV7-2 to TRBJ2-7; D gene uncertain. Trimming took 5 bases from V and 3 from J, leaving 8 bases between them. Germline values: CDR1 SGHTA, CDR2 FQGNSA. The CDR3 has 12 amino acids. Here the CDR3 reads CASSHGYYEQYF. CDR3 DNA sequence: TGTGCCAGCAGCCATGGTTACTACGAGCAGTACTTC.

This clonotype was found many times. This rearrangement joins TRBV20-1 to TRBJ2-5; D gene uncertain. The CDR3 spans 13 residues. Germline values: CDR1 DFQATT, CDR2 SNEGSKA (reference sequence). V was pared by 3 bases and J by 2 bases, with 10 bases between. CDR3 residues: CSARRSLQETQYF. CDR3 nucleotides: TGCAGTGCTAGGCGGTCGTTGCAAGAGACCCAGTACTTC.

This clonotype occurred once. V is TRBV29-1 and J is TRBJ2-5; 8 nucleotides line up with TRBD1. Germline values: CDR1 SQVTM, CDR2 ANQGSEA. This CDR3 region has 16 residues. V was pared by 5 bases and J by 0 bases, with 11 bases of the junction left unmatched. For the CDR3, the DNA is TGCAGCGTTTCAAGGGGGGCAGGGGGCTACCAAGAGACCCAGTACTTC. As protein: CSVSRGAGGYQETQYF.

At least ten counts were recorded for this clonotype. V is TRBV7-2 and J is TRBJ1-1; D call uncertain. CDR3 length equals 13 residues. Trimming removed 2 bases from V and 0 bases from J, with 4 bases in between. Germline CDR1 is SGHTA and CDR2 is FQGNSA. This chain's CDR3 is CASSLMMNTEAFF. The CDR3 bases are TGTGCCAGCAGCTTAATGATGAACACTGAAGCTTTCTTT.

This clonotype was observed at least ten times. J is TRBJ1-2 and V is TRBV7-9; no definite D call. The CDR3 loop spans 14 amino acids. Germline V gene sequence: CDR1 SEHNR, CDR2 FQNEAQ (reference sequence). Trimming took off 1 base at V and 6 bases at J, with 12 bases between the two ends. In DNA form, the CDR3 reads TGTGCCAGCAGCTTAGGGGTCCCGGGCCATGGCTACACCTTC. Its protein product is CASSLGVPGHGYTF.